The 29 T cell receptor beta chains below all came from one sample that was sequenced in a study of shared clonotypes between healthy human individuals. Assay used: immunoSEQ multiplex PCR; TCRdb lists only in-frame clones, some missing. The data show some 1.1 million clones, roughly 80% seen once. Material for sequencing was memory CD4+ T cells from PBMCs. Subset in this sample: CD45RA-negative fraction. The origin of the receptors is a man in his late teens or twenties in good health. Some clones in this sample may be carry-over from other donors' samples.

The chain employs TRBV7-8 and TRBJ2-1; weak D call: TRBD2 (6 bases). Trimming removed 6 bases at V and 6 bases at J, with 15 bases between. The germline V gene has CDR1 SGHVS and CDR2 FQNEAQ. This CDR3 has 14 amino acids. This CDR3 is CASRVAARANEQFF. CDR3 DNA: TGTGCCAGCAGAGTAGCGGCCAGGGCCAATGAGCAGTTCTTC.

The chain carries TRBV6-6 and TRBJ1-2; unclear D gene. Germline CDR1 is MNHNY and CDR2 is SVGAGI (reference sequence). CDR3 length: 15 residues. V lost 0 bases, J lost 3 bases, and 11 bases lay in between. The CDR3 region is CASSYSFRADYGYTF. CDR3 bases: TGTGCCAGCAGTTACTCGTTTCGGGCGGACTATGGCTACACCTTC.

The chain has TRBV6-6 and TRBJ2-7; TRBD1 matches 7 bases. The J segment lost 5 bases and the V segment lost 7 bases, leaving 8 bases of the junction unmatched. The CDR3 is made up of 13 amino acids. CDR1 is MNHNY and CDR2 is SVGAGI in the germline V gene (reference sequence). The CDR3 DNA sequence: TGTGCCAGCATTAACAGGGGCAGCGACGAGCAGTACTTC. Translating gives CASINRGSDEQYF.

The table lists this clone with a few counts. CDR3 DNA: TGTGCCAGCAGCCAAGATCCAGGGACTAGCGGGAGGGGGAGGTTCTTC. It specifies CASSQDPGTSGRGRFF. The gene calls are TRBV4-2 and TRBJ2-1; 16 nucleotides line up with TRBD2. This CDR3 spans 16 amino acids. The ends lost 0 bases at V and 15 bases at J; junction bases unmatched: 8. Germline assignment: CDR1 LGHNA and CDR2 YNFKEQ.

As for this clone: A read error may explain this, as a much larger clone is one base away. Other nucleotide sequences in the sample specify the same CDR3. The chain carries TRBV2 and TRBJ1-5, with D possibly TRBD1 on 5 matching bases. Germline V lookup: CDR1 SNHLY, CDR2 FYNNEI. V was clipped by 4 bases and J by 10 bases, with 17 bases between them. CDR3 length: 14 residues. CDR3 region: CASSAGGEIQPQHF. The CDR3 DNA is TGTGCCAGCAGTGCCGGGGGGGAAATACAACCCCAGCATTTT.

This clone was observed a single time. The rearrangement joins TRBV7-3 to TRBJ2-2, with TRBD2 identical over 12 bases. Trimming at V came to 5 bases and at J to 4 bases, leaving 5 bases not matched to a gene. Germline loops: CDR1 SGHTA, CDR2 FQGTGA. This CDR3 comprises 16 residues. The CDR3 sequence: CASSPLAGGTTGELFF. CDR3 bases: TGTGCCAGCAGCCCTCTAGCGGGAGGGACCACCGGGGAGCTGTTTTTT.

In DNA form, the CDR3 reads TGTGCCAGCAGCGTTGGGGGGGGCTATGAACAGCCCCAGCATTTT. This gives the protein CASSVGGGYEQPQHF. This chain links TRBV9 with TRBJ1-5, with a weak D call TRBD1 (6 bases). The V end was cut by 2 bases, the J end by 7 bases, with 16 bases between. CDR1 and CDR2 (germline): SGDLS, YYNGEE. CDR3 length: 15 residues.

This rearrangement joins TRBV28 to TRBJ2-2, with D possibly TRBD2 on 5 matching bases. This CDR3 has 15 residues. V was pared by 6 bases and J by 6 bases, with 17 bases between. Germline loops: CDR1 MDHEN, CDR2 SYDVKM. CDR3 in amino acids: CASRPSRPGAGELFF. Written as DNA, the CDR3 is TGTGCCAGCAGGCCTAGCCGACCCGGCGCCGGGGAGCTGTTTTTT.

The chain combines TRBV18 with TRBJ2-1, with 16 nucleotides matching TRBD2. V was pared by 1 base and J by 1 base, with 4 bases of the junction left unmatched. This CDR3 has 19 amino acids. Germline V gene sequence: CDR1 KGHSH, CDR2 LQKENI. The DNA of the CDR3 is TGTGCCAGCTCACCACAGGGACTAGCGGGAGGGGGTTCCTACAATGAGCAGTTCTTC. Amino acid sequence: CASSPQGLAGGGSYNEQFF. Looking up the rest from reference TRBV18 and TRBJ2-1 gives the full variable domain: NAGVMQNPRHLVRRRGQEARLRCSPMKGHSHVYWYRQLPEEGLKFMVYLQKENIIDESGMPKERFSAEFPKEGPSILRIQQVVRGDSAAYFCASSPQGLAGGGSYNEQFFGPGTRLTVL.

Comment on this clone: It may be a read error: a sequence one base away is much more abundant. V and J are TRBV14 and TRBJ2-3; no definite D call. The CDR3 length is 11 residues. Germline CDR1 reads SGHDN; CDR2 reads FVKESK. V lost 4 bases and J 3 bases, leaving 2 bases between the germline ends. CDR3 sequence: CASSRTDTQYF. The CDR3, as DNA: TGTGCCAGCAGCCGTACAGATACGCAGTATTTT.

The rearrangement joins TRBV5-1 to TRBJ2-3, with D unclear. With 4 bases removed from V and 0 bases from J, the gap between germline ends came to 6 bases. The CDR3 runs 13 residues. CDR1 is SGHRS and CDR2 is YFSETQ in the germline V gene. CDR3 protein: CASSQQSTDTQYF. CDR3 coding DNA: TGCGCCAGCAGCCAACAAAGCACAGATACGCAGTATTTT.

This chain joins TRBV6-6 and TRBJ2-6, with TRBD1 as a possible D gene (5 bases). Germline CDR1 is MNHNY and CDR2 is SVGAGI (reference sequence). V was pared by 5 bases and J by 4 bases, with 6 bases between. The CDR3 has 13 amino acids. The chain's CDR3 is CASSRQGANVLTF. The CDR3 nucleotides are TGTGCCAGCAGTAGACAGGGGGCCAACGTCCTGACTTTC.

The chain employs TRBV29-1 and TRBJ2-1; tentatively, D is TRBD1 or TRBD2 (5 bases each). The germline V gene encodes CDR1 SQVTM and CDR2 ANQGSEA. The CDR3 loop spans 16 amino acids. V lost 2 bases, J lost 2 bases, and 16 bases lay in between. The DNA for the CDR3 is TGCAGCGTTGAATCGGGGCGTGGGATCCCCTACAATGAGCAGTTCTTC. The encoded protein is CSVESGRGIPYNEQFF.

The V gene is TRBV28, the J gene TRBJ1-5; tentative D call: TRBD1 (6 bases). Germline loops: CDR1 MDHEN, CDR2 SYDVKM. The CDR3 has 15 amino acids. Deletions cut 7 bases from V and 6 bases from J, with 19 bases between. CDR3 amino acids: CASNTRGGGGQPQHF. The CDR3, as DNA: TGTGCCAGCAACACTCGGGGGGGCGGTGGTCAGCCCCAGCATTTT.

V is TRBV27 and J is TRBJ2-7; D call uncertain. V was trimmed by 2 bases and J by 0 bases, leaving 8 bases between them. Germline V CDR1 and CDR2: MNHEY, SMNVEV (reference sequence). This CDR3 is built from 14 residues. The chain's CDR3 is CASSLKRDSYEQYF. The CDR3 DNA reads as TGTGCCAGCAGTTTAAAGAGAGACTCCTACGAGCAGTACTTC.

This clone was found a few times. This chain joins TRBV5-4 and TRBJ2-1; 13 bases are a match to TRBD2. This CDR3 has 15 residues. Germline lookup yields CDR1 SGHNT and CDR2 YYREEE (reference sequence). V was clipped by 3 bases and J by 8 bases; unmatched bases: 5. CDR3 amino acids: CASSYGLAGAHEQFF. In DNA, the CDR3 is TGTGCCAGCAGCTACGGACTAGCGGGAGCCCATGAGCAGTTCTTC.

The chain is built from TRBV7-9 and TRBJ2-7; TRBD1 matches at 8 bases. The CDR3 totals 15 residues. The V gene end was trimmed by 6 bases and the J gene end by 4 bases; junction bases not matched to a gene: 11. Per germline, CDR1 SEHNR and CDR2 FQNEAQ (reference sequence). DNA of the CDR3: TGTGCCAGCAGTCCCGGGACAGGAAGAGTTTACGAGCAGTACTTC. It codes for CASSPGTGRVYEQYF.

This clone was seen a few times. The chain couples TRBV7-2 to TRBJ2-1; tentative D call: TRBD1 (8 bases). This CDR3 has 16 amino acids. Trimming shortened V by 4 bases and J by 5 bases, and 18 bases separated the two germline ends. From germline, CDR1 is SGHTA and CDR2 FQGNSA. CDR3 sequence (DNA): TGTGCCAGCAGCTCCAGGACAGGGCGGGGGAACAATGAGCAGTTCTTC. It yields the protein CASSSRTGRGNNEQFF.

This clone was picked up a small number of times. This chain links TRBV30 with TRBJ2-7; 7 bases line up with TRBD1. The CDR3 totals 14 residues. Germline V lookup: CDR1 GTSNPN, CDR2 SVGIG (reference sequence). Unmatched junction bases numbered 10, after V lost 2 bases and J lost 6 bases. Here the CDR3 DNA reads TGTGCCTGGAGTAATCCCAGGGGGTCTCGCGAGCAGTACTTC. This encodes CAWSNPRGSREQYF.

The chain couples TRBV7-2 to TRBJ2-3; D possibly uses TRBD1 or TRBD2 (6 bases each). The CDR3 sequence is 17 residues long. V lost 3 bases and J 4 bases, leaving 20 bases between the germline ends. CDR1 is SGHTA and CDR2 is FQGNSA in the germline V gene. The CDR3 nucleotides read TGTGCCAGCAGCTTCCTCAAGGGGGGAAGGGGGGCAGATACGCAGTATTTT. Its protein product is CASSFLKGGRGADTQYF.

The rearrangement joins TRBV9 to TRBJ2-7; the D gene is possibly TRBD2 (6 bases). V dropped 3 bases and J dropped 6 bases, with 19 bases sitting between them. The CDR3 extends over 15 amino acids. CDR1 is SGDLS and CDR2 is YYNGEE in the germline V gene. The CDR3 coding sequence is TGTGCCAGCAGCGGCCGGTCGGGACTCTCACGCGAGCAGTACTTC. The encoded protein is CASSGRSGLSREQYF.

The chain uses TRBV7-3 and TRBJ1-1; possible D gene TRBD1, 5 bases. V shed 5 bases and J shed 1 base, with 11 bases lying between them. Germline V gives CDR1 SGHTA, CDR2 FQGTGA. The CDR3 is made up of 14 amino acids. The CDR3 region is CASSANQGNTEAFF. The DNA for the CDR3 is TGTGCCAGCAGCGCCAACCAGGGGAACACTGAAGCTTTCTTT.

This chain links TRBV19 with TRBJ2-7; the D gene could be TRBD1 or TRBD2 (5 bases each). V lost 3 bases and J lost 5, with 14 bases in between. The CDR3 length is 14 residues. Germline CDR1 LNHDA, CDR2 SQIVND (reference sequence). For the CDR3, the DNA is TGTGCCAGTAGTATCCAGGGAGCTCTACACGAGCAGTACTTC. It translates to CASSIQGALHEQYF.

This clone has just a few counts. The rearrangement links TRBV30 to TRBJ1-3; no firm D call. The CDR3 spans 14 residues. V lost 4 bases to trimming and J lost 0 bases, with 10 bases between them. In germline, CDR1 is GTSNPN, CDR2 SVGIG (reference sequence). CDR3 protein: CAWNPTYSGNTIYF. DNA for the CDR3: TGTGCCTGGAACCCGACATACTCTGGAAACACCATATATTTT.

V usage is TRBV5-4 and J usage is TRBJ2-5, with 11 nucleotides matching TRBD2. The J call may be in error: the DNA end matches TRBJ2-7 better. This CDR3 contains 15 residues. Germline CDR1 is SGHNT and CDR2 is YYREEE (reference sequence). CDR3 amino acids: CASSRLAGSIYEQYF. The DNA for the CDR3 is TGTGCCAGCTCTAGACTAGCGGGAAGTATCTACGAGCAGTACTTC.

The rearrangement links TRBV4-2 to TRBJ1-5; weak D call: TRBD1 (6 bases). V shed 0 bases and J shed 4 bases, with 16 bases lying between them. The germline gives CDR1 LGHNA, CDR2 YNFKEQ. The CDR3 consists of 17 residues. The CDR3 DNA reads as TGTGCCAGCAGCCAAGACCCCCGGGGGGCGGTTAATCAGCCCCAGCATTTT. As protein: CASSQDPRGAVNQPQHF.

This sequence joins TRBV11-2 and TRBJ1-1; 7 bases are a match to TRBD1. V shed 1 base, J shed 0 bases, and the junction held 5 bases outside the gene matches. Germline V gene lookup returns CDR1 SGHAT and CDR2 FQNNGV. The CDR3 is 16 residues long. CDR3: CASSLARQGMNTEAFF. The CDR3 DNA follows: TGTGCCAGCAGCTTAGCAAGACAGGGAATGAACACTGAAGCTTTCTTT.

Comments on this clone: Germline and junction disagree at one end, which may indicate a read error. The chain links TRBV7-2 to TRBJ1-5; 7 positions match TRBD1. Germline V gene sequence: CDR1 SGHTA, CDR2 FQGNSA. The CDR3 extends over 14 amino acids. As DNA, the CDR3 is TGTGCCGGCAGCATCAGACAGGGTACGCAGCCCCAGCATTTT. Translated, it gives CAGSIRQGTQPQHF.

The chain uses TRBV25-1 and TRBJ1-2; maybe TRBD1 (6 bases). Deletions cut 4 bases from V and 9 bases from J, with 15 bases between. This CDR3 is built from 13 residues. In germline, CDR1 is MGHDK, CDR2 SYGVNS. CDR3 sequence: CASSGHMRDSYTF. The CDR3 nucleotides are TGTGCCAGCAGTGGCCATATGCGGGACAGCTACACCTTC.